A selection of T cell receptor beta chains follows, all from one sample in a study of vaccination effects on CD4 cells after COVID-19. Only in-frame clones appear in the TCRdb table, and some are missing; sequencing was by immunoSEQ multiplex PCR. This sample has tens of thousands of clones; 70% to 80% occur once, and the top ten carry over 2%. Their antigens remain unidentified. The source material was CD4+ T cells from PBMCs cultured without peptide, sampled after COVID-19 vaccination. The receptors shown here come from a human donor who received a COVID-19 vaccine. CDR3s include the opening cysteine and the closing phenylalanine or tryptophan. Each record gives: CDR3 protein, CDR3 DNA, V gene, D gene, J gene, clone size. A D gene is named only where the DNA matches it firmly. Size is stated for part of the rows, as once, few or many counts, or as a class when the clone is expanded.

CDR3: CASSFLDSSNSPLHF
DNA: TGTGCCAGCAGCTTTCTCGACAGCTCAAATTCACCCCTCCACTTT
V: TRBV9
D: .
J: TRBJ1-6
size: .

CDR3: CASSLVQGLDEQFF
DNA: TGCGCCAGCAGCTTGGTTCAGGGACTCGATGAGCAGTTCTTC
V: TRBV5-1
D: .
J: TRBJ2-1
size: .

CDR3: CASSQSGAQGRGANVLTF
DNA: TGCGCCAGCAGTCAATCGGGGGCGCAGGGGCGTGGGGCCAACGTCCTGACTTTC
V: TRBV23-1
D: .
J: TRBJ2-6
size: .

CDR3: CASSLFSDRGNEQFF
DNA: TGTGCCAGCAGCTTATTCAGCGACAGGGGTAATGAGCAGTTCTTC
V: TRBV11-3
D: TRBD1
J: TRBJ2-1
size: .

CDR3: CATLSRDSVFSKTQYF
DNA: TGTGCCACCCTCTCCCGGGACAGCGTATTCAGTAAGACCCAGTACTTC
V: TRBV6-4
D: TRBD1
J: TRBJ2-5
size: .

CDR3: CASSLTTNTGELFF
DNA: TGTGCCAGCAGCCTGACCACGAACACCGGGGAGCTGTTTTTT
V: TRBV7-3
D: .
J: TRBJ2-2
size: few

CDR3: CASSLFSQAGSGANVLTF
DNA: TGCGCCAGCAGCTTGTTCAGTCAGGCGGGCTCTGGGGCCAACGTCCTGACTTTC
V: TRBV5-1
D: .
J: TRBJ2-6
size: .

CDR3: CASSTYQGDRETQYF
DNA: TGTGCCAGTAGTACATATCAGGGAGATAGGGAGACCCAGTACTTC
V: TRBV19
D: .
J: TRBJ2-5
size: once

CDR3: CASSLAARSSTEAFF
DNA: TGTGCCAGCAGCTTAGCGGCGCGCTCAAGCACTGAAGCTTTCTTT
V: TRBV7-2
D: .
J: TRBJ1-1
size: .

CDR3: CASRRTATTNEKLFF
DNA: TGTGCCAGCAGACGGACAGCCACAACTAATGAAAAACTGTTTTTT
V: TRBV6-5
D: .
J: TRBJ1-4
size: .

CDR3: CASSYGGTGALRDYTF
DNA: TGCGCCAGCAGCTATGGGGGAACAGGGGCCCTTCGAGACTACACCTTC
V: TRBV5-1
D: TRBD1
J: TRBJ1-2
size: .

CDR3: CASRGGRVGTEAFF
DNA: TGTGCCAGCAGAGGGGGCAGGGTGGGTACTGAAGCTTTCTTT
V: TRBV7-9
D: TRBD1
J: TRBJ1-1
size: .

CDR3: CAWNLGQGTEAFF
DNA: TGTGCCTGGAATCTCGGACAGGGCACTGAAGCTTTCTTT
V: TRBV30
D: TRBD1
J: TRBJ1-1
size: .

CDR3: CASSVDLNTEAFF
DNA: TGTGCCAGCAGCGTAGACCTGAACACTGAAGCTTTCTTT
V: TRBV9
D: .
J: TRBJ1-1
size: .

CDR3: CATSAPLTGELFF
DNA: TGTGCCACCAGTGCCCCACTCACCGGGGAGCTGTTTTTT
V: TRBV24-1
D: .
J: TRBJ2-2
size: .

CDR3: CASSSKQGWETQYF
DNA: TGTGCCAGCTCATCAAAGCAGGGGTGGGAGACCCAGTACTTC
V: TRBV18
D: .
J: TRBJ2-5
size: .